This record covers a single T cell receptor beta chain. V was clipped by 5 bases and J by 1 base, with 8 bases between them. This CDR3 contains 13 residues. The germline V gene has CDR1 SGHTA and CDR2 FQGNSA. The data are from a study of T cell changes during pregnancy in multiple sclerosis. The method was immunoSEQ multiplex PCR; TCRdb's version includes in-frame clones alone and lacks a portion of them. The sample records tens of thousands of clones, about 93% being singletons. The clonotype originates from a female donor with multiple sclerosis, enrolled in a pregnancy study. Here the sequenced sample was CD4+ T cells from peripheral blood mononuclear cells, taken in the third trimester of pregnancy. The rearrangement joins TRBV7-2 to TRBJ1-1; TRBD1 is a possible D gene (5 bases). CDR3 sequence (DNA): TGTGCCAGCAGCGCAGGACAGAACACTGAAGCTTTCTTT. This encodes CASSAGQNTEAFF.